This T cell receptor beta chain appears in the sequencing data of a study of T-cell memory formation after mild COVID-19. Employing constant-segment primers, 5'RACE generated TCR alpha and TCR beta cDNA libraries bearing sample barcodes and UMIs. TCRdb called the 5' RACE reads again in MiXCR, with one record for every CDR3 protein. Of hundreds of thousands of distinct CDR3 sequences in the sample, 8% to 10% were seen once. V shed 0 bases and J shed 8 bases, with 16 bases lying between them. The CDR3 has 16 residues. Germline CDR1 is MNHNS and CDR2 is SASEGT. This clonotype has only a few counts. As yet, its antigen is unknown. General study findings and limits: The study found balanced CD4/CD8 in clones contracting day 15 to 85 and a CD4+ lean in later expanders. CD4+ contracting clones were found mainly in CM and EM, and CD8+ ones in EMRA. Memory from before infection featured some responding clones, which suggests cross-reactive memory joined.

The sequenced sample consisted of PBMCs or a T cell subset sorted from them (not recorded which). The chain carries TRBV6-1 and TRBJ1-4; D not certain. This sequence was found in a man aged 18-30 years who had mild COVID-19 (a few samples of this study predate the infection). Cell type and time point are not known. This CDR3 reads CASSEAKTLPEEKLFF. CDR3 nucleotides: TGTGCCAGCAGTGAAGCGAAAACCCTACCAGAGGAAAAACTGTTTTTT.